These 9 T cell receptor beta chains were all obtained from the same sample, sequenced in a study of T cells after posttransplantation cyclophosphamide. The method was immunoSEQ multiplex PCR; TCRdb's version includes in-frame clones alone and lacks a portion of them. The table shows around 47,000 clones, with approximately 94% occurring only once. The sequencing input was PBMCs. The origin of the receptors is a woman younger than 45 in good health and a related stem cell transplant donor.

The V and J genes are TRBV19 and TRBJ2-1; 10 nucleotides agree with TRBD2. Germline CDR1 reads LNHDA; CDR2 reads SQIVND (reference sequence). V lost 7 bases and J lost 10; bases outside the gene matches: 7. This CDR3 is built from 13 residues. In DNA, the CDR3 is TGTGCCAGTATGGAGCGGGGGGGCGTGGAGCAGTTCTTC. This translates into CASMERGGVEQFF. The full variable domain, in which reference TRBV19 and TRBJ2-1 provide the parts outside the CDR3, is DGGITQSPKYLFRKEGQNVTLSCEQNLNHDAMYWYRQDPGQGLRLIYYSQIVNDFQKGDIAEGYSVSREKKESFPLTVTSAQKNPTAFYLCASMERGGVEQFFGPGTRLTVL.

The gene calls are TRBV10-3 and TRBJ1-1; possible D gene TRBD1, 5 bases. Germline CDR1 ENHRY, CDR2 SYGVKD. Trimming shortened V by 4 bases and J by 3 bases, and 18 bases separated the two germline ends. The CDR3 is 16 residues long. The CDR3 DNA reads as TGTGCCATCAGTGGGCCGATGAAGGGGAGGGACACTGAAGCTTTCTTT. It encodes CAISGPMKGRDTEAFF.

V and J are TRBV7-9 and TRBJ2-1; unclear D gene. CDR3 length: 11 residues. CDR1 and CDR2 (germline): SEHNR, FQNEAQ (reference sequence). V dropped 7 bases and J dropped 4 bases, with 5 bases sitting between them. As DNA, the CDR3 is TGTGCCAGCACCAGGTACAATGAGCAGTTCTTC. It yields the protein CASTRYNEQFF.

The chain employs TRBV9 and TRBJ2-1, with a possible D match to TRBD2 (6 bases). The CDR3 is 18 amino acids. Germline V gene sequence: CDR1 SGDLS, CDR2 YYNGEE. The V end was cut by 0 bases, the J end by 0 bases, with 16 bases between. For the CDR3, the DNA is TGTGCCAGCAGCGTAGCTACGGAGGGAGAAGGCTCCTACAATGAGCAGTTCTTC. Translation gives CASSVATEGEGSYNEQFF.

The J gene is TRBJ1-2, the V gene TRBV29-1; D is unclear. Trimming took 1 base from V and 6 from J, leaving 6 bases between them. The CDR3 loop spans 11 amino acids. Germline CDR1 and CDR2: SQVTM and ANQGSEA. The CDR3 spells CSVEGRDGYTF. The DNA for the CDR3 is TGCAGCGTTGAAGGGCGGGATGGCTACACCTTC.

The V and J genes are TRBV7-2 and TRBJ2-1; 11 bases align to TRBD2. With 5 bases clipped from V and 6 bases from J, the junction kept 9 bases outside the gene matches. The CDR3 sequence is 16 residues long. Germline CDR1 reads SGHTA; CDR2 reads FQGNSA. The CDR3 nucleotides read TGTGCCAGCAGCCAGATAGCGGGGGGGGGCAGCAATGAGCAGTTCTTC. Encoded protein: CASSQIAGGGSNEQFF. The entire variable domain, with the rest obtained from reference TRBV7-2 and TRBJ2-1, is as follows: GAGVSQSPSNKVTEKGKDVELRCDPISGHTALYWYRQSLGQGLEFLIYFQGNSAPDKSGLPSDRFSAERTGGSVSTLTIQRTQQEDSAVYLCASSQIAGGGSNEQFFGPGTRLTVL.

The chain joins TRBV11-2 to TRBJ2-1, with 9 nucleotides matching TRBD2. Trimming took 1 base from V and 0 from J; bases not matched to a gene: 1. Per the germline V gene, CDR1 is SGHAT and CDR2 is FQNNGV. CDR3 size: 16 residues. The CDR3 DNA sequence: TGTGCCAGCAGCTTAGTGCGGGGGGGCTCCTACAATGAGCAGTTCTTC. Protein: CASSLVRGGSYNEQFF.

V and J are TRBV7-9 and TRBJ1-2; TRBD1 aligns across 8 bases. Per germline, CDR1 SEHNR and CDR2 FQNEAQ (reference sequence). V shed 4 bases and J 3 bases; nucleotides not matched to a gene: 7. This CDR3 contains 15 residues. This CDR3 reads CASSSSQGAHYGYTF. CDR3 nucleotide sequence: TGTGCCAGCAGCTCAAGTCAGGGGGCCCACTATGGCTACACCTTC.

The chain recombines TRBV19 with TRBJ2-3, with D perhaps TRBD1 (6 bases). The germline V gene has CDR1 LNHDA and CDR2 SQIVND (reference sequence). The ends were cut back, 5 bases at V and 5 bases at J, with 14 bases in the middle. CDR3 length: 14 amino acids. This CDR3 reads CASSLDRGKDTQYF. CDR3 in DNA: TGTGCCAGTAGTCTGGACAGAGGCAAAGATACGCAGTATTTT.